The present entry profiles one T cell receptor beta chain with its context. Antigen unknown. The ends were cut back, 1 base at V and 8 bases at J, with 14 bases in the middle. The CDR3 is made up of 14 amino acids. Germline loops: CDR1 SGHTA, CDR2 FQGNSA. The sample originates from a study of blood T cells in healthy people across ages. Study-level findings and limits: Older individuals had lower TCR beta diversity per million T cells (the decline was roughly linear).

A second PCR, run for about 7 to 11 cycles, used a sample-barcoded 5' primer plus a J-beta primer mix. Every cDNA molecule carried a tag from a template-switch adaptor bearing 12 random nucleotides. TCRdb passed the 5' RACE reads through MiXCR, listing each CDR3 protein once. Among 1,800,000 or so distinct CDR3 sequences listed, roughly two fifths were seen once. The chain uses TRBV7-2 and TRBJ1-2; the D is unclear. Sequencing was done on a sample of blood. The TCR was taken from a human donor in good health. The CDR3 region has the DNA TGTGCCAGCAGCTTAGATTTTGGGGTGGAAGGCTACACCTTC. Translating it yields CASSLDFGVEGYTF.